The rows below give T cell receptor beta chains drawn from one sample of a study of T cell changes during pregnancy in multiple sclerosis. The assay was immunoSEQ multiplex PCR, and TCRdb's table has in-frame clones only and misses some. The sample lists 65,000 to 80,000 clones, around 93% seen once, with about 2.5% in the top ten. Specimen: peripheral blood, collected in the second trimester of pregnancy. The source of these receptors is a female donor with multiple sclerosis, enrolled in a pregnancy study. The CDR3 runs from the conserved cysteine through the conserved F or W. The size of a clone is reported for some rows only, either as once, few or many, or as a class for expanded clones.

.	TRBV7-9	CASSLEQGERNTIYF
.	TRBV18	CASSQRHQGAQDNSPLHF
.	TRBV18	CASSATGLTNSPLHF
.	TRBV19	CASSPYLAGGPNEQFF
.	TRBV9	CASSPSGLRGNIQYF
.	TRBV18	CASSPLTGNYNEQFF
.	TRBV19	CASSARTGLVSGANVLTF
.	TRBV7-6	CASSPSAGNYEQYF
.	TRBV15	CATSWDRAYEQYF
.	TRBV19	CASSIEQGHPYSNQPQHF
.	TRBV11-3	CASSFGGQMNTEAFF
.	TRBV9	CASSAGQEVVYEQYF
.	TRBV9	CASSVAGGQGYNSPLHF
.	TRBV10-2	CASRFSYEQYF
.	TRBV14	CASSQDNRGSWNTGELFF
few	TRBV7-2	CASSWGGSGETQYF
.	TRBV15	CATSGTGNTEAFF
.	TRBV14	CASSQKSETQYF
.	TRBV13	CASSVGDRASGNTIYF
.	TRBV11-1	CASRLTGVPGELFF
.	TRBV6-4	CASSERPEDTQYF
.	TRBV5-6	CASSGRGRLYEQYF
.	TRBV6-1	CASSRQGWQETQYF
.	TRBV6-4	CASSESGPTDTQYF
once	TRBV28	CASGSGGVGYTF
.	TRBV19	CASSILLFGNEQYF
.	TRBV7-9	CASSLGVGGQGNTEAFF
.	TRBV2	CASSGTSVPTDTQYF
once	TRBV6-1	CASRQGDGYTF
.	TRBV2	CASRSGGPYEQYF
once	TRBV19	CASSIGQGGTTEAFF
.	TRBV2	CASSVGGTGDKPQHF
.	TRBV5-1	CASSSSPTDTQYF
.	TRBV4-1	CASSQLGGRSKNIQYF
.	TRBV18	CASSPPPDSSNIQYF
few	TRBV15	CATSGPGQGPSGANVLTF
few	TRBV28	CASSLGLTNTGELFF
.	TRBV7-6	CASSFLETQYF
.	TRBV13	CASSQGSGANVLTF
once	TRBV19	CASNPLGGGTEAFF
.	TRBV29-1	CSAGQPNYGYTF
.	TRBV10-3	CAISKDRNQPQHF
.	TRBV6-5	CASSYSKFVGHGYTF
.	TRBV9	CASSLRLAGELFF
once	TRBV6-5	CASSYRERASYTF
.	TRBV9	CASSVQSGQPLTGELFF
.	TRBV5-5	CASSLEGHKNTEAFF
.	TRBV2	CASSYGAVRGGRDEQYF
once	TRBV6-5	CASSPTGLHGYTF
.	TRBV19	CASSIVSRTDTQYF
.	TRBV7-2	CASSPGQGRSSYNSPLHF
.	TRBV5-1	CASSFFGGTDTQYF